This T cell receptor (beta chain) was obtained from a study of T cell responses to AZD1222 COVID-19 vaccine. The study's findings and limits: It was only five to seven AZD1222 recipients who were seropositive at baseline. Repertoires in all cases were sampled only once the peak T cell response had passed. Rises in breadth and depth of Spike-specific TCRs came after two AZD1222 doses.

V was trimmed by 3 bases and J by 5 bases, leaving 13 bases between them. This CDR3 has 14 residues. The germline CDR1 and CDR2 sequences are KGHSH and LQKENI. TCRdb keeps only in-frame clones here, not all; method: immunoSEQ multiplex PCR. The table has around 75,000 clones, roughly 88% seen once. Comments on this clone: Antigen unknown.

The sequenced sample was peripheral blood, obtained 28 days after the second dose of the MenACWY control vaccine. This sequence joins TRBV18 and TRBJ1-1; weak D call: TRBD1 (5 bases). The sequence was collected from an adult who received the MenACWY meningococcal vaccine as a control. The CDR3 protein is CASSPRDGTTEAFF. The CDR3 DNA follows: TGTGCCAGCTCACCCCGGGACGGTACGACTGAAGCTTTCTTT.